The clone carrying this TCR beta chain was seen many times. This sample was taken from a study of blood T cell repertoires in COVID-19. Participant ages covered about 18 to 100 years across 25 or so US areas. Germline assignment: CDR1 SGHRS and CDR2 YFSETQ. The CDR3 consists of 15 residues. With V trimmed by 1 base and J by 5 bases, 9 bases remained unmatched. Here immunoSEQ multiplex PCR was the method, and the copy in TCRdb shows in-frame clones only, minus some. Found here are 210,000 or so clones, more than 70% of them singletons; the top ten hold approximately 4.6%. The V and J genes are TRBV5-1 and TRBJ2-7; 7 nucleotides agree with TRBD1. The TCR was taken from a man in his thirties or forties with acute COVID-19. The sequenced sample consisted of PBMCs or T cells enriched from blood (not recorded which). The CDR3 protein is CASSLSTGAHHEQYF. CDR3 in DNA: TGCGCCAGCAGCTTGAGTACAGGGGCTCACCACGAGCAGTACTTC.